This is a list of T cell receptor beta chains from one sample in a study of T cells in Graves' hyperthyroidism and ophthalmopathy. MiXCR, applied by TCRdb to the multiplex PCR reads, yields one record per CDR3 protein. The repertoire holds around 420,000 distinct CDR3 sequences, approximately 13% seen once, with about 5% in the top ten. Sequenced: blood. These receptors were obtained from a woman between 18 and 29 years old with Graves' hyperthyroidism. Both conserved end residues are part of each CDR3. D genes are given only for firm matches. A clone size is listed for some rows: how often the clone was seen (once, few, many), or a class if it is expanded.

d_gene: -; abundance: many; v_gene: TRBV11-2; j_gene: TRBJ1-2; CDR3aa: CASSLIGGLGYGYTF; CDR3nt: TGTGCCAGCAGCTTAATCGGGGGGCTCGGCTATGGCTACACCTTC
d_gene: TRBD1; abundance: many; v_gene: TRBV6-1; j_gene: TRBJ1-3; CDR3aa: CASSDGQGRGNTIYF; CDR3nt: TGTGCCAGCAGTGACGGACAGGGGAGAGGAAACACCATATATTTT
d_gene: -; abundance: many; v_gene: TRBV28; j_gene: TRBJ1-2; CDR3aa: CASSFNIRRYGYTF; CDR3nt: TGTGCCAGCAGTTTTAATATACGGCGCTATGGCTACACCTTC
d_gene: TRBD2; abundance: few; v_gene: TRBV7-3; j_gene: TRBJ2-3; CDR3aa: CASSLNLAGRSDTQYF; CDR3nt: TGTGCCAGCAGCTTAAACCTAGCGGGAAGGTCGGATACGCAGTATTTT
d_gene: -; abundance: many; v_gene: TRBV5-1; j_gene: TRBJ2-1; CDR3aa: CASSLLALGEYNEQFF; CDR3nt: TGCGCCAGCAGCTTGTTGGCACTAGGGGAATACAATGAGCAGTTCTTC
d_gene: TRBD2; abundance: -; v_gene: TRBV20-1; j_gene: TRBJ2-7; CDR3aa: CSAGGLAGRLSYEQYF; CDR3nt: TGCAGTGCGGGAGGACTAGCGGGAAGACTCTCCTACGAGCAGTACTTC
d_gene: -; abundance: many; v_gene: TRBV7-9; j_gene: TRBJ2-1; CDR3aa: CASRDRERERNEQFF; CDR3nt: TGTGCCAGCAGGGATCGGGAGAGGGAGCGCAATGAGCAGTTCTTC
d_gene: -; abundance: -; v_gene: TRBV6-1; j_gene: TRBJ1-1; CDR3aa: CASSVGLAAAFF; CDR3nt: TGTGCCAGCAGTGTGGGGTTGGCCGCAGCTTTCTTT
d_gene: -; abundance: -; v_gene: TRBV6-5; j_gene: TRBJ2-7; CDR3aa: CASSYDGWTPISYEQYF; CDR3nt: TGTGCCAGCAGTTACGATGGTTGGACACCAATCTCCTACGAGCAGTACTTC
d_gene: -; abundance: many; v_gene: TRBV11-2; j_gene: TRBJ2-1; CDR3aa: CASTREGAGRYNEQFF; CDR3nt: TGTGCCAGCACCAGAGAAGGGGCAGGTCGCTACAATGAGCAGTTCTTC
d_gene: TRBD1; abundance: -; v_gene: TRBV9; j_gene: TRBJ1-1; CDR3aa: CASNRGTNTEAFF; CDR3nt: TGTGCCAGCAACAGGGGCACGAACACTGAAGCTTTCTTT
d_gene: -; abundance: few; v_gene: TRBV2; j_gene: TRBJ2-2; CDR3aa: CASSERDTNTGELFF; CDR3nt: TGTGCCAGCAGTGAACGGGATACGAACACCGGGGAGCTGTTTTTT
d_gene: -; abundance: -; v_gene: TRBV19; j_gene: TRBJ1-2; CDR3aa: CASTPGRDGYTF; CDR3nt: TGTGCCAGTACCCCGGGTAGAGATGGCTACACCTTC
d_gene: TRBD2; abundance: few; v_gene: TRBV6-2/TRBV6-3; j_gene: TRBJ2-2; CDR3aa: CASSYSASGLSNTGELFF; CDR3nt: TGTGCCAGCAGTTACTCGGCTAGCGGCCTCTCGAACACCGGGGAGCTGTTTTTT
d_gene: -; abundance: many; v_gene: TRBV5-1; j_gene: TRBJ1-5; CDR3aa: CASPHLNQPQHF; CDR3nt: TGCGCCAGCCCACACCTCAATCAGCCCCAGCATTTT
d_gene: -; abundance: many; v_gene: TRBV28; j_gene: TRBJ2-4; CDR3aa: CASSYRVDHIQYF; CDR3nt: TGTGCCAGCAGTTACAGGGTCGATCACATTCAGTACTTC
d_gene: TRBD1; abundance: many; v_gene: TRBV6-1; j_gene: TRBJ1-2; CDR3aa: CASSARDSLNYGYTF; CDR3nt: TGTGCCAGCAGTGCCAGGGACAGCCTTAACTATGGCTACACCTTC
d_gene: -; abundance: many; v_gene: TRBV3-1; j_gene: TRBJ1-2; CDR3aa: CASSQAGSPGYTF; CDR3nt: TGTGCCAGCAGCCAAGCAGGAAGTCCGGGCTACACCTTC
d_gene: -; abundance: -; v_gene: TRBV5-1; j_gene: TRBJ2-7; CDR3aa: CASSQGVGEQYF; CDR3nt: TGCGCCAGCAGCCAGGGAGTGGGTGAGCAGTACTTC
d_gene: TRBD1; abundance: once; v_gene: TRBV5-1; j_gene: TRBJ1-2; CDR3aa: CASSLEVRGKGYTF; CDR3nt: TGCGCCAGCAGCTTGGAAGTCAGGGGGAAAGGCTACACCTTC
d_gene: -; abundance: many; v_gene: TRBV3-1; j_gene: TRBJ1-6; CDR3aa: CASSQDQSGSPLHF; CDR3nt: TGTGCCAGCAGCCAAGACCAGTCAGGATCACCCCTCCACTTT
d_gene: -; abundance: few; v_gene: TRBV14; j_gene: TRBJ1-6; CDR3aa: CASSQGGGSSPLHF; CDR3nt: TGTGCCAGCAGCCAAGGCGGGGGCAGTTCACCCCTCCACTTT
d_gene: -; abundance: -; v_gene: TRBV6-4; j_gene: TRBJ2-3; CDR3aa: CASSEDAGLSTDTQYF; CDR3nt: TGTGCCAGCAGTGAGGATGCGGGGTTAAGCACAGATACGCAGTATTTT
d_gene: TRBD1; abundance: few; v_gene: TRBV19; j_gene: TRBJ1-2; CDR3aa: CASSMASGTGNGYTF; CDR3nt: TGTGCCAGTAGTATGGCCTCCGGGACAGGGAATGGCTACACCTTC
d_gene: -; abundance: many; v_gene: TRBV28; j_gene: TRBJ2-3; CDR3aa: CASSLSVSTDTQYF; CDR3nt: TGTGCCAGCAGTTTAAGTGTTAGCACAGATACGCAGTATTTT
d_gene: -; abundance: -; v_gene: TRBV9; j_gene: TRBJ2-5; CDR3aa: CASSEGTPGGETQYF; CDR3nt: TGTGCCAGCAGCGAGGGGACACCAGGAGGGGAGACCCAGTACTTC